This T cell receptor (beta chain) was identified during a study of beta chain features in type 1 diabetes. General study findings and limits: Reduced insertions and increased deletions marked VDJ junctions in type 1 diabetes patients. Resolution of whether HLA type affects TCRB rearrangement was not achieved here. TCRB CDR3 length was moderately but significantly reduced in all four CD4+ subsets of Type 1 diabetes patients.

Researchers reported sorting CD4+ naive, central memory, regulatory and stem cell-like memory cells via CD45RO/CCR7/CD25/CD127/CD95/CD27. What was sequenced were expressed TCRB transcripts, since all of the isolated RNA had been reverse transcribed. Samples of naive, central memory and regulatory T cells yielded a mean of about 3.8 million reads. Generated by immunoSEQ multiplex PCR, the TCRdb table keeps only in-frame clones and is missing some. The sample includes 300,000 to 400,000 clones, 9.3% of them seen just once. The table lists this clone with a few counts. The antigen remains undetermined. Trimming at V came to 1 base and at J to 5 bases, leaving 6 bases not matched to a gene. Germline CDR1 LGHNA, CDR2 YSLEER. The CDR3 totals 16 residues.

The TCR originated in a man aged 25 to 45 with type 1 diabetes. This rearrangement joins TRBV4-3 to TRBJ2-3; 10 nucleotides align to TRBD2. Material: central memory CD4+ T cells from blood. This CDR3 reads CASSQALAGGEDTQYF. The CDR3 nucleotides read TGCGCCAGCAGCCAAGCGTTAGCGGGGGGTGAAGATACGCAGTATTTT.